Presented here are 24 T cell receptor beta chains from one specimen sequenced in a study of T and B cells in COVID-19 patients. Each TRB amplification used about 220-500 ng of genomic DNA from blood. Multiplex PCR with BIOMED2 TRB-A/B primer pools amplified TRB rearrangements. From the multiplex PCR reads, TCRdb called clonotypes with MiXCR, one entry per CDR3 protein. The sample lists thousands of distinct CDR3 sequences, under 35% seen once, with about 22% in the top ten. Sequencing was performed on blood. The receptors were sampled from a human donor with active COVID-19.

In its sample, this clonotype ranks as medium-sized. The rearrangement uses TRBV29-1 and TRBJ1-1; D remains unclear. This CDR3 is built from 12 residues. Per germline, CDR1 SQVTM and CDR2 ANQGSEA. V lost 3 bases and J 5 bases, leaving 10 bases between the germline ends. CDR3 sequence reads: CSVEGGRTEAFF. The DNA for the CDR3 is TGCAGCGTTGAGGGAGGGCGGACTGAAGCTTTCTTT.

In this sample, this clonotype turned up a few times. The chain links TRBV12-3 or TRBV12-4 to TRBJ1-1; D not resolved. Deletions cut 3 bases from V and 0 bases from J, with 5 bases between. The CDR3 runs to 13 residues. The CDR3 spells CASSFGLNTEAFF. The DNA of the CDR3 is TGTGCCAGCAGTTTCGGGCTGAACACTGAAGCTTTCTTT.

About this clonotype: The junction and the germline gene differ at one end; a read error may be behind it. V and J are TRBV5-1 and TRBJ2-3, with TRBD2 matching over 9 bases. Germline V CDR1 and CDR2: SGHRS, YFSETQ. The CDR3 runs 17 residues. CDR3 nucleotide sequence: TGTGCCAGCAGCTTGAAAGCGGGGGGCAGTAGCACAGATACGCAGTATTTT. It specifies CASSLKAGGSSTDTQYF.

The chain combines TRBV11-1 with TRBJ2-2; 10 bases agree with TRBD2. Trimming removed 1 base from V and 4 bases from J; junction bases left unmatched: 6. Germline V gene sequence: CDR1 SGHAT, CDR2 FQDESV (reference sequence). This CDR3 contains 17 residues. CDR3 in amino acids: CASSLEGLAGVTGELFF. The CDR3 DNA reads as TGTGCCAGCAGCTTAGAGGGTCTAGCGGGGGTCACCGGGGAGCTGTTTTTT.

This chain uses TRBV10-3 with TRBJ2-3; 12 bases map to TRBD2. V was clipped by 3 bases and J by 2 bases; unmatched bases: 24. This CDR3 has 23 residues. Germline V CDR1 and CDR2: ENHRY, SYGVKD. CDR3 sequence: CAISEPILAGGLGSGEYTDTQYF. CDR3 bases: TGTGCCATCAGTGAACCCATTCTAGCGGGGGGGCTAGGATCGGGTGAGTACACAGATACGCAGTATTTT.

By frequency in the sample, this clonotype is medium-sized. The chain is built from TRBV6-5 and TRBJ2-2, with TRBD2 matching over 7 bases. Germline CDR1 MNHEY, CDR2 SVGAGI. V dropped 3 bases and J dropped 5; count of bases not matched to a gene: 0. CDR3 length: 13 amino acids. The CDR3 sequence: CASSYSGTGELFF. CDR3 bases: TGTGCCAGCAGTTATAGCGGGACCGGGGAGCTGTTTTTT.

Of note for this clonotype: A read error may be the cause here, since a much bigger clone is one base away. The CDR3 end shows no conserved phenylalanine or tryptophan, and so a read error is likely. The chain carries TRBV18 and TRBJ2-5; D remains ambiguous. There are 12 residues in the CDR3. Trimming stripped 2 bases from V and 5 bases from J, with 6 bases between. CDR1 and CDR2 (germline): KGHSH, LQKENI. The CDR3 sequence is CASSPSDETQYL. DNA of the CDR3: TGTGCCAGCTCACCATCCGACGAGACCCAGTACCTC.

This clonotype ranks as medium-sized (0.01 to 0.1%). The chain joins TRBV18 to TRBJ1-4; D remains unclear. V lost 3 bases to trimming and J lost 3 bases, with 14 bases between them. The CDR3 contains 16 residues. Germline V CDR1 and CDR2: KGHSH, LQKENI. In DNA, the CDR3 is TGTGCCAGCTCACCGTTAGGTATTGGAGCTAATGAAAAACTGTTTTTT. This encodes CASSPLGIGANEKLFF.

This clonotype came up a few times. CDR3 sequence (DNA): TGTGCCACCCAGACAGGGAACGGTGAAAAACTGTTTTTT. Protein product: CATQTGNGEKLFF. The genes are TRBV27 and TRBJ1-4, with 7 bases fitting TRBD1. This CDR3 region has 13 residues. Germline loops: CDR1 MNHEY, CDR2 SMNVEV (reference sequence). Unmatched junction bases numbered 9, after V lost 10 bases and J lost 7 bases.

This clonotype is judged medium-sized. The chain couples TRBV29-1 to TRBJ2-7, with 11 bases fitting TRBD2. V was pared by 1 base and J by 7 bases, with 9 bases of the junction left unmatched. The CDR3 extends over 15 amino acids. Germline V gives CDR1 SQVTM, CDR2 ANQGSEA. The CDR3 coding sequence is TGCAGCGTTGAAGTGACTAGCGGGGACTCGGGGGAGCAGTACTTC. This sequence encodes CSVEVTSGDSGEQYF.

This clonotype was observed a single time. The chain couples TRBV12-3 or TRBV12-4 to TRBJ1-5; the D is unclear. The CDR3 loop spans 13 amino acids. Trimming pared 4 bases from V and 5 bases from J, leaving 9 bases between. The CDR3 DNA sequence: TGTGCCAGCAGTTGGCGGACCCATCAGCCCCAGCATTTT. Protein: CASSWRTHQPQHF.

The genes are TRBV27 and TRBJ2-1; 11 nucleotides agree with TRBD2. The CDR3 spans 16 residues. The germline V gene encodes CDR1 MNHEY and CDR2 SMNVEV (reference sequence). After removal of 4 bases from V and 8 bases from J, the junction contained 10 bases not matched to a gene. The CDR3 DNA reads as TGTGCCAGCAGTTCCCCCACTAGCGGGGGTGGGGATGAGCAGTTCTTC. Its protein is CASSSPTSGGGDEQFF.

This clonotype was seen only a few times. This sequence joins TRBV13 and TRBJ1-3; 8 nucleotides agree with TRBD1. The germline V gene encodes CDR1 PRHDT and CDR2 FYEKMQ (reference sequence). The CDR3 spans 18 residues. The V gene end was trimmed by 5 bases and the J gene end by 0 bases; junction bases not matched to a gene: 12. Here the CDR3 reads CASSPGRGLPSSGNTIYF. Written as DNA, the CDR3 is TGTGCCAGCAGCCCCGGCAGGGGGCTCCCCTCCTCTGGAAACACCATATATTTT.

By sample fraction, this clonotype is medium-sized. The rearrangement joins TRBV5-6 to TRBJ2-3, with D unclear. This CDR3 has 11 residues. The germline V gene has CDR1 SGHDT and CDR2 YYEEEE. Trimming cost V 4 bases and J 5 bases, with 5 bases left between them. This chain's CDR3 is CASSQGDTQYF. In DNA, the CDR3 is TGTGCCAGCAGCCAAGGAGATACGCAGTATTTT. The full variable domain, its missing parts supplied by reference TRBV5-6 and TRBJ2-3, is DAGVTQSPTHLIKTRGQQVTLRCSPKSGHDTVSWYQQALGQGPQFIFQYYEEEERQRGNFPDRFSGHQFPNYSSELNVNALLLGDSALYLCASSQGDTQYFGPGTRLTVL.

The chain carries TRBV7-9 and TRBJ1-1; D unresolved. From germline, CDR1 is SEHNR and CDR2 FQNEAQ (reference sequence). The CDR3 loop spans 13 amino acids. With 1 base removed from V and 1 base from J, the gap between germline ends came to 4 bases. CDR3 nucleotide sequence: TGTGCCAGCAGCTTAGAGGGGAACACTGAAGCTTTCTTT. Protein product: CASSLEGNTEAFF.

This clonotype turned up a few times. The J gene is TRBJ2-1, the V gene TRBV6-1; 8 nucleotides agree with TRBD1. V trimming: 3 bases; J trimming: 8 bases; junction bases outside the gene matches: 3. Germline lookup yields CDR1 MNHNS and CDR2 SASEGT. This CDR3 is 13 amino acids long. CDR3 DNA sequence: TGTGCCAGCAGTGAGATGACAGGGGATGAGCAGTTCTTC. It is translated as CASSEMTGDEQFF.

By sample share, this clonotype is medium-sized. The chain links TRBV29-1 to TRBJ2-1; 7 bases are a match to TRBD1. V was pared by 4 bases and J by 2 bases, with 5 bases of the junction left unmatched. This CDR3 is 14 amino acids long. The germline V gene encodes CDR1 SQVTM and CDR2 ANQGSEA. The chain's CDR3 is CSVGSDRAYNEQFF. CDR3 nucleotides: TGCAGCGTTGGCTCTGACAGGGCCTACAATGAGCAGTTCTTC.

V gene TRBV5-4 combines with J gene TRBJ1-4; a possible D gene is TRBD1 (5 bases). CDR1 is SGHNT, CDR2 YYREEE, per germline (reference sequence). V lost 3 bases to trimming and J lost 7 bases, with 10 bases between them. The CDR3 is made up of 13 amino acids. This CDR3 is CASSYQGGEKLFF. In nucleotides, the CDR3 is TGTGCCAGCAGCTACCAGGGTGGTGAAAAACTGTTTTTT.

This clonotype was recorded a few times. This chain connects TRBV6-1 to TRBJ1-5, with TRBD1 as a possible D gene (6 bases). V lost 6 bases and J 2 bases, leaving 17 bases between the germline ends. The CDR3 extends over 16 amino acids. CDR1 and CDR2 (germline): MNHNS, SASEGT. The CDR3: CASSVKGRGGNQPQHF. The CDR3 DNA reads as TGTGCCAGCAGCGTTAAAGGCAGGGGAGGCAATCAGCCCCAGCATTTT.

For this clonotype: This clone may be a read error of a much larger clone one base away. This rearrangement joins TRBV19 to TRBJ2-7; 10 bases match TRBD1. Trimming took 3 bases from V and 4 from J; bases not matched to a gene: 0. The CDR3 is 13 residues long. The germline CDR1 and CDR2 sequences are LNHDA and SQIVND (reference sequence). The CDR3 protein is CASSMGQGYEQYF. CDR3 coding DNA: TGTGCCAGTAGTATGGGACAGGGGTACGAGCAGTACTTC.

This sequence joins TRBV19 and TRBJ1-2; D uncertain. CDR1 is LNHDA and CDR2 is SQIVND in the germline V gene (reference sequence). Trimming stripped 4 bases from V and 2 bases from J, with 8 bases between. This CDR3 is built from 13 residues. The CDR3 here is CASSRGLNYGYTF. The CDR3 bases are TGTGCCAGTAGTAGGGGTCTCAACTATGGCTACACCTTC.

This clonotype was counted a few times. The chain combines TRBV6-5 with TRBJ1-2; a weak D match, TRBD1 (5 bases). The germline V gene encodes CDR1 MNHEY and CDR2 SVGAGI. V lost 2 bases to trimming and J lost 4 bases, with 11 bases between them. The CDR3 extends over 14 amino acids. The CDR3 reads CASSYDQGGYGYTF. CDR3 nucleotide sequence: TGTGCCAGCAGTTACGATCAGGGAGGCTATGGCTACACCTTC.

The sample holds a few counts of this clonotype. The chain carries TRBV18 and TRBJ2-7; the match to TRBD2 covers 7 bases. Germline CDR1 is KGHSH and CDR2 is LQKENI. The CDR3 loop spans 15 amino acids. V lost 5 bases to trimming and J lost 3 bases; unmatched junction nucleotides: 10. CDR3 bases: TGTGCCAGCTCAGGGCTAGGAGCGGGGAGCTACGAGCAGTACTTC. Translating gives CASSGLGAGSYEQYF.

There are a few counts of this clonotype. The genes are TRBV6-6 and TRBJ2-7, with 7 bases that match TRBD2. Germline assignment: CDR1 MNHNY and CDR2 SVGAGI (reference sequence). This CDR3 comprises 18 residues. V lost 2 bases and J lost 2; bases outside the gene matches: 15. The CDR3 here is CASSYPSGVGGGPYEQYV. The CDR3 nucleotides are TGTGCCAGCAGTTACCCCTCTGGGGTGGGCGGGGGACCCTACGAGCAGTACGTC.